This T cell receptor beta chain was identified during a study of blood T cells in healthy people across ages. The V end was cut by 7 bases, the J end by 4 bases, with 16 bases between. The CDR3 consists of 15 residues. Germline CDR1 and CDR2: SNHLY and FYNNEI. It was with a sample-barcoded 5' primer and a J-beta primer mix that a second PCR of roughly 7 to 12 cycles was run. A tag from a template-switch adaptor with 12 random nucleotides marked each cDNA molecule. TCRdb reprocessed the 5' RACE reads via MiXCR and lists one record per CDR3 protein. The data contain roughly 1.5 million distinct CDR3 sequences, less than 45% of them singletons. Researchers collected about 9.7 milliliters of peripheral blood from every single donor.

The J gene is TRBJ2-2, the V gene TRBV2; D is possibly TRBD2 (6 bases). This TCR was recovered from a woman under 30 in good health. Specimen: blood. Here the CDR3 DNA reads TGTGCCAGCAAAGTGGGGACTTTCCTCACCGGGGAGCTGTTTTTT. It yields the protein CASKVGTFLTGELFF.